This T cell receptor (beta chain) was captured in a study of shared clonotypes between healthy human individuals. Study observations and caveats: Naive CD4 clonotypes were shared across several donors at 5% to 6%. With few donors, the genetic and exposure-history diversity represented was limited. Generation probabilities were higher for clonotypes shared across all four sorted-subset donors than for unshared ones.

Only in-frame clones appear in the TCRdb table, and some are missing; sequencing was by immunoSEQ multiplex PCR. Among under 2.5 million clones listed, 85% to 95% were seen once. CDR1 SEHNR and CDR2 FQNEAQ come from the germline V gene (reference sequence). The CDR3 covers 15 residues. Trimming took 3 bases from V and 8 from J, leaving 17 bases between them. Note on this clone: What it binds is not known.

The receptor comes from a man younger than 35 in good health. Some clones in this sample may be carry-over from other donors' samples. This chain connects TRBV7-9 to TRBJ2-1; a possible D gene is TRBD2 (6 bases). The sample was naive CD4+ T cells from PBMCs. Subset here: CD45RA+ positively selected. The CDR3 DNA follows: TGTGCCAGCAGCTTTAAGTCCGGGAGAGTGGATGAGCAGTTCTTC. It translates to CASSFKSGRVDEQFF.